The 18 T cell receptor beta chains presented below share a single source sample, sequenced in a study of blood T cell repertoires in COVID-19. Clones were read by immunoSEQ multiplex PCR, and TCRdb kept only the in-frame ones, dropping some. The sample consists of 85,000 to 100,000 clones, 90% of them appearing once. The sample was peripheral blood. These receptor sequences come from a man aged 55 to 70 with acute or convalescent COVID-19.

This clone was recorded once. The rearrangement uses TRBV5-6 and TRBJ2-5, with TRBD2 matching 8 bases. The V gene end was trimmed by 2 bases and the J gene end by 1 base; junction bases not matched to a gene: 4. The CDR3 length is 15 residues. Germline-derived CDR1 and CDR2 are SGHDT and YYEEEE. CDR3 in DNA: TGTGCCAGCAGCTTCTCGGGGGGGCCCCAAGAGACCCAGTACTTC. This codes for CASSFSGGPQETQYF.

V gene TRBV5-1 combines with J gene TRBJ2-5; TRBD1 matches at 8 bases. V dropped 0 bases and J dropped 5; count of bases not matched to a gene: 9. The CDR3 is 16 amino acids. Germline CDR1 reads SGHRS; CDR2 reads YFSETQ. CDR3 in amino acids: CASSLASTGGGETQYF. The CDR3 nucleotides are TGCGCCAGCAGCTTGGCATCTACAGGGGGTGGCGAGACCCAGTACTTC.

The genes are TRBV6-1 and TRBJ2-1, with 7 positions matching TRBD2. Germline assignment: CDR1 MNHNS and CDR2 SASEGT. There are 14 residues in the CDR3. The junction had 1 base not matched to a gene; V was cut back by 2 bases and J by 3 bases. Here the CDR3 DNA reads TGTGCCAGCAGTGAACTAGCGGACTACAATGAGCAGTTCTTC. It encodes CASSELADYNEQFF.

The rearrangement uses TRBV19 and TRBJ2-5; 8 bases are a match to TRBD2. The V gene end was trimmed by 5 bases and the J gene end by 4 bases; junction bases not matched to a gene: 15. Germline V gene sequence: CDR1 LNHDA, CDR2 SQIVND (reference sequence). The CDR3 contains 17 residues. The CDR3 is CASSGLRGGGNPETQYF. The CDR3 bases are TGTGCCAGTAGTGGGCTTCGGGGCGGGGGGAATCCAGAGACCCAGTACTTC.

The chain links TRBV10-3 to TRBJ1-6; 7 bases line up with TRBD1. CDR1 is ENHRY, CDR2 SYGVKD, per germline. The CDR3 spans 14 residues. The trim removed 8 bases at V and 7 bases at J, leaving 8 bases unmatched. The CDR3 loop is CAIGMAGGNSPLHF. As DNA, the CDR3 is TGTGCCATCGGGATGGCAGGGGGAAATTCACCCCTCCACTTT.

The CDR3 coding sequence is TGTGCCAGCAGCCCACAGGGGAACTATGGCTACACCTTC. It yields the protein CASSPQGNYGYTF. The chain carries TRBV7-6 and TRBJ1-2, with TRBD1 matching 7 bases. This CDR3 is 13 amino acids long. J gave up 2 bases and V 5 bases, and 2 bases lay outside the gene matches. Germline V CDR1 and CDR2: SGHVS, FNYEAQ.

This clone came up once. The chain joins TRBV5-8 to TRBJ1-5; D is uncertain. The CDR3 has 14 amino acids. Germline-derived CDR1 and CDR2 are SGHTS and YDEGEE. Trimming took off 0 bases at V and 4 bases at J, with 8 bases between the two ends. CDR3 in amino acids: CASSLGGGNQPQHF. DNA for the CDR3: TGTGCCAGCAGCTTGGGCGGAGGGAATCAGCCCCAGCATTTT.

This chain joins TRBV5-1 and TRBJ1-6, with D possibly being TRBD1 (5 bases). V dropped 2 bases and J dropped 10 bases, with 22 bases sitting between them. From germline, CDR1 is SGHRS and CDR2 YFSETQ. The CDR3 extends over 17 amino acids. CDR3 coding DNA: TGCGCCAGCAGCTTTTCGGCCCGACTAGGGGTAGACTCACCCCTCCACTTT. It is translated as CASSFSARLGVDSPLHF.

This chain joins TRBV27 and TRBJ1-4; 8 nucleotides agree with TRBD1. J was trimmed by 12 bases and V by 5 bases; bases with no gene match: 11. CDR1 and CDR2 (germline): MNHEY, SMNVEV (reference sequence). The CDR3 length is 14 residues. The CDR3 DNA sequence: TGTGCCAGCAGTCCGGACAGGGTTAGCATGGAACTGTTTTTT. It yields the protein CASSPDRVSMELFF.

This chain links TRBV7-9 with TRBJ1-2, with 7 bases matching TRBD1. V gave up 5 bases and J gave up 7 bases; unmatched junction bases: 13. The CDR3 has 15 residues. The V gene's germline CDR1 is SEHNR and CDR2 FQNEAQ (reference sequence). The CDR3 loop reads CASSEGDSLPGGYTF. The CDR3 DNA follows: TGTGCCAGCAGCGAGGGGGACAGCCTCCCCGGTGGCTACACCTTC.

This sequence joins TRBV5-4 and TRBJ2-2, with D possibly matching TRBD2 (6 bases). V was trimmed by 2 bases and J by 1 base, leaving 9 bases between them. The CDR3 sequence is 15 residues long. Per the germline V gene, CDR1 is SGHNT and CDR2 is YYREEE (reference sequence). CDR3 in amino acids: CASSFGTLNTGELFF. The CDR3 bases are TGTGCCAGCAGCTTCGGGACTTTGAACACCGGGGAGCTGTTTTTT. The full variable domain, completed using reference TRBV5-4 and TRBJ2-2, is ETGVTQSPTHLIKTRGQQVTLRCSSQSGHNTVSWYQQALGQGPQFIFQYYREEENGRGNFPPRFSGLQFPNYSSELNVNALELDDSALYLCASSFGTLNTGELFFGEGSRLTVL.

The CDR3 DNA reads as TGTGCCAGCAGCTTAGTACCGGGTCCTCAGAACACTGAAGCTTTCTTT. Amino acids: CASSLVPGPQNTEAFF. The V gene is TRBV13, the J gene TRBJ1-1; D gene ambiguous. From germline, CDR1 is PRHDT and CDR2 FYEKMQ (reference sequence). The CDR3 has 16 residues. The V and J ends lost 1 base and 1 base respectively, with 13 bases between them.

The rearrangement uses TRBV19 and TRBJ1-2; D gene ambiguous. The germline CDR1 and CDR2 sequences are LNHDA and SQIVND (reference sequence). Trimming shortened V by 6 bases and J by 2 bases, and 13 bases separated the two germline ends. The CDR3 loop spans 14 amino acids. The CDR3 sequence: CASRIAGVNYGYTF. DNA for the CDR3: TGTGCCAGTAGGATCGCCGGGGTCAACTATGGCTACACCTTC.

This chain joins TRBV5-6 and TRBJ2-5; perhaps TRBD2 as D (7 bases). CDR1 SGHDT and CDR2 YYEEEE come from the germline V gene. Trimming took off 5 bases at V and 4 bases at J, with 12 bases between the two ends. The CDR3 consists of 13 residues. The CDR3 region is CASRGGAAETQYF. The CDR3 nucleotides read TGTGCCAGCAGGGGGGGGGCCGCAGAGACCCAGTACTTC.

This clone was detected once. The chain joins TRBV7-9 to TRBJ2-7, with a possible D match to TRBD1 (6 bases). This CDR3 contains 14 residues. V gave up 0 bases and J gave up 2 bases, with 8 bases separating them. Germline assignment: CDR1 SEHNR and CDR2 FQNEAQ (reference sequence). The CDR3 reads CASSLAGGTYEQYV. The CDR3 region has the DNA TGTGCCAGCAGCTTAGCAGGGGGAACCTACGAGCAGTACGTC.

V and J are TRBV11-1 and TRBJ1-2; maybe TRBD1 (5 bases). CDR1 and CDR2 from the germline V gene are SGHAT and FQDESV (reference sequence). The germline V and J ends were trimmed by 8 bases and 2 bases, with 15 bases remaining between them. This CDR3 comprises 14 residues. In DNA, the CDR3 is TGTGCCAGCTCTTACGGTGACAGCAACTATGGCTACACCTTC. This codes for CASSYGDSNYGYTF.

This rearrangement joins TRBV5-5 to TRBJ1-6; D not certain. Germline CDR1 SGHKS, CDR2 YYEKEE (reference sequence). Trimming pared 0 bases from V and 10 bases from J, leaving 11 bases between. CDR3 length equals 14 residues. In nucleotides, the CDR3 is TGTGCCAGCAGCTTGGGAGGGCTTGGGTCACCCCTCCACTTT. Its protein is CASSLGGLGSPLHF.

This chain joins TRBV3-1 (or the pseudogene TRBV3-2) and TRBJ2-5, with TRBD2 matching over 9 bases. CDR3 length equals 17 residues. The V gene end was trimmed by 4 bases and the J gene end by 5 bases; junction bases not matched to a gene: 14. CDR1 and CDR2 from the germline V gene are LGHDT and YNNKEL (reference sequence). As DNA, the CDR3 is TGTGCCAGCAGCCTATCCGGGACTAGCCTTACCGGGGAGACCCAGTACTTC. It translates to CASSLSGTSLTGETQYF.